The 25 T cell receptor beta chains reported below all come from one sample, sequenced in a study of cytomegalovirus exposure and HLA in healthy donors. PCR used 60 Vbeta primers and 13 Jbeta primers. Using immunoSEQ multiplex PCR, the repertoire was profiled, and TCRdb retains in-frame clones only, with some absent. This table holds approximately 200,000 clones, about 84% found once. The specimen sequenced was PBMCs. These receptors originate from a human donor in good health.

This rearrangement joins TRBV28 to TRBJ2-5; 10 bases are shared with TRBD2. Germline CDR1 reads MDHEN; CDR2 reads SYDVKM. The V and J ends lost 6 bases and 5 bases, in that order; junction bases with no gene match: 9. The CDR3 runs to 15 residues. CDR3 amino acids: CASSRERAGGETQYF. The CDR3 DNA follows: TGTGCCAGCAGCCGGGAACGAGCGGGAGGGGAGACCCAGTACTTC.

This chain uses TRBV4-3 with TRBJ1-2; 8 bases align to TRBD1. The germline V gene encodes CDR1 LGHNA and CDR2 YSLEER. The CDR3 runs 14 residues. J was trimmed by 4 bases and V by 0 bases; bases with no gene match: 1. For the CDR3, the DNA is TGCGCCAGCAGCCAAGAGGACAGGGCCTATGGCTACACCTTC. This sequence encodes CASSQEDRAYGYTF.

The chain employs TRBV5-8 and TRBJ1-5; no reliable D call. Trimming cost V 3 bases and J 0 bases, with 10 bases left between them. Germline V lookup: CDR1 SGHTS, CDR2 YDEGEE. This CDR3 is built from 15 residues. The CDR3 region is CASSSGGNSNQPQHF. DNA of the CDR3: TGTGCCAGCAGCTCCGGCGGAAATAGCAATCAGCCCCAGCATTTT.

V gene TRBV25-1 combines with J gene TRBJ2-7, with TRBD2 matching 8 bases. This CDR3 has 15 residues. V shed 1 base, J shed 7 bases, and the junction held 9 bases outside the gene matches. Germline values: CDR1 MGHDK, CDR2 SYGVNS. DNA for the CDR3: TGTGCCAGCAGTGAATGGACGGGAGGGCCGTTGGAGCAGTACTTC. The encoded protein is CASSEWTGGPLEQYF.

The chain recombines TRBV28 with TRBJ1-2; 12 bases are shared with TRBD1. The V segment lost 6 bases and the J segment 3 bases; nucleotides outside the gene matches: 5. CDR1 and CDR2 from the germline V gene are MDHEN and SYDVKM. There are 15 residues in the CDR3. The CDR3 DNA reads as TGTGCCAGCAGAGCCGGGACAGGGGGCCACTATGGCTACACCTTC. Its translation: CASRAGTGGHYGYTF.

J is TRBJ1-2 and V is TRBV7-8; TRBD1 is a possible D gene (5 bases). V lost 5 bases to trimming and J lost 3 bases, with 19 bases between them. Germline V lookup: CDR1 SGHVS, CDR2 FQNEAQ. The CDR3 is 16 residues long. The CDR3 DNA reads as TGTGCCAGCAGCCGACAGTTTAAATTTACTTACTATGGCTACACCTTC. Encoded protein: CASSRQFKFTYYGYTF. Filled out from reference TRBV7-8 and TRBJ1-2, the complete variable domain reads GAGVSQSPRYKVAKRGQDVALRCDPISGHVSLFWYQQALGQGPEFLTYFQNEAQLDKSGLPSDRFFAERPEGSVSTLKIQRTQQEDSAVYLCASSRQFKFTYYGYTFGSGTRLTVV.

This chain links TRBV27 with TRBJ2-1; the D gene is possibly TRBD2 (5 bases). V was trimmed by 2 bases and J by 5 bases, leaving 10 bases between them. The germline gives CDR1 MNHEY, CDR2 SMNVEV (reference sequence). The CDR3 loop spans 14 amino acids. CDR3 sequence (DNA): TGTGCCAGCAGTTTAGTGGACTTCGACAATGAGCAGTTCTTC. Translation gives CASSLVDFDNEQFF.

The chain recombines TRBV12-5 with TRBJ1-3; 11 bases agree with TRBD1. Losses at the gene ends were 6 bases for V and 4 bases for J; bases not matched to a gene: 17. The CDR3 is made up of 19 amino acids. Germline assignment: CDR1 LGHNT and CDR2 FRNRAP. Written as DNA, the CDR3 is TGTGCTAGTGGCCCCAAGATAGGAGGGACAGGGGGAATCGGAAACACCATATATTTT. This codes for CASGPKIGGTGGIGNTIYF.

The V gene is TRBV7-8, the J gene TRBJ2-7; D may be TRBD1 (6 bases). Looked up from germline, CDR1 is SGHVS and CDR2 is FQNEAQ. The CDR3 runs 14 residues. V was trimmed by 8 bases and J by 4 bases, leaving 18 bases between them. The CDR3 DNA is TGTGCCAGCTGGGACCAGGGGAAAGAATACGAGCAGTACTTC. It codes for CASWDQGKEYEQYF.

The genes are TRBV6-6 and TRBJ1-5; D is uncertain. V was clipped by 10 bases and J by 2 bases, with 21 bases between them. The CDR3 has 16 amino acids. Germline V gives CDR1 MNHNY, CDR2 SVGAGI (reference sequence). The CDR3 spells CATQNLLRIGNQPQHF. The CDR3 DNA reads as TGTGCCACCCAAAATCTCCTCCGCATAGGCAATCAGCCCCAGCATTTT.

The genes are TRBV2 and TRBJ2-3; the match to TRBD2 covers 9 bases. V dropped 10 bases and J dropped 2; count of bases not matched to a gene: 7. Germline V gene data show CDR1 as SNHLY and CDR2 as FYNNEI. The CDR3 sequence is 14 residues long. The CDR3 DNA follows: TGTGCCATCCTTTGGACTAGCGACACAGATACGCAGTATTTT. Residues: CAILWTSDTDTQYF. Full variable domain (missing parts from reference TRBV2 and TRBJ2-3): EPEVTQTPSHQVTQMGQEVILRCVPISNHLYFYWYRQILGQKVEFLVSFYNNEISEKSEIFDDQFSVERPDGSNFTLKIRSTKLEDSAMYFCAILWTSDTDTQYFGPGTRLTVL.

CDR3 amino acids: CASKNQGGGETQYF. CDR3 DNA: TGCGCCAGCAAAAACCAAGGGGGTGGAGAGACCCAGTACTTC. The chain carries TRBV10-2 and TRBJ2-5, with a weak D call TRBD1 (6 bases). Germline assignment: CDR1 WSHSY and CDR2 SAAADI. The CDR3 consists of 14 residues. V was pared by 7 bases and J by 4 bases, with 16 bases between.

This sequence joins TRBV6-5 and TRBJ2-7; the match to TRBD1 covers 7 bases. The CDR3 sequence is 15 residues long. J was trimmed by 4 bases and V by 2 bases; bases with no gene match: 8. CDR1 is MNHEY, CDR2 SVGAGI, per germline. The CDR3 is CASSYRSGTAYEQYF. CDR3 DNA: TGTGCCAGCAGTTACAGGTCCGGGACAGCGTACGAGCAGTACTTC.

The rearrangement links TRBV7-9 to TRBJ2-3; TRBD2 might be the D (5 bases). The CDR3 length is 13 residues. The germline V gene encodes CDR1 SEHNR and CDR2 FQNEAQ (reference sequence). Trimming removed 1 base at V and 7 bases at J, with 9 bases between. The CDR3 DNA reads TGTGCCAGCAGCTTAGAAGGAGGCTATACGCAGTATTTT. Amino acid sequence: CASSLEGGYTQYF.

Turning to this clone: Other DNA sequences in this sample translate to the same CDR3. This chain links TRBV7-8 with TRBJ2-5; 8 bases line up with TRBD1. CDR3 length: 13 residues. Unmatched junction bases numbered 2, after V lost 5 bases and J lost 3 bases. Germline V CDR1 and CDR2: SGHVS, FQNEAQ. In DNA, the CDR3 is TGTGCCAGCAGCCAGGACAGGGAAGAGACCCAGTACTTC. Amino acid sequence: CASSQDREETQYF.

The CDR3 spells CASSVRREGEDTQYF. DNA for the CDR3: TGTGCCAGCAGCGTACGGCGGGAGGGAGAGGATACGCAGTATTTT. The chain joins TRBV9 to TRBJ2-3, with 9 positions matching TRBD2. The CDR3 has 15 amino acids. Trimming at V came to 1 base and at J to 6 bases, leaving 6 bases not matched to a gene. Germline V CDR1 and CDR2: SGDLS, YYNGEE. Drawing the rest from reference TRBV9 and TRBJ2-3, the complete variable domain is DSGVTQTPKHLITATGQRVTLRCSPRSGDLSVYWYQQSLDQGLQFLIQYYNGEERAKGNILERFSAQQFPDLHSELNLSSLELGDSALYFCASSVRREGEDTQYFGPGTRLTVL.

The chain links TRBV2 to TRBJ1-2; no reliable D call. CDR1 SNHLY and CDR2 FYNNEI come from the germline V gene. V lost 4 bases, J lost 4 bases, and 10 bases lay in between. CDR3 length: 13 amino acids. CDR3 sequence (DNA): TGTGCCAGCAGTGCCGACACATTCTATGGCTACACCTTC. The encoded protein is CASSADTFYGYTF.

This clone was counted only a few times. A junction boundary mismatches the germline segment, possibly from a read error. The rearrangement uses TRBV19 and TRBJ2-1, with D perhaps TRBD1 (5 bases). Germline values: CDR1 LNHDA, CDR2 SQIVND (reference sequence). The CDR3 runs 13 residues. The CDR3 DNA follows: TGTGCTAGTAGTGCAAACAGGTACAATGAGCAGTTCTTC. It translates to CASSANRYNEQFF.

The gene calls are TRBV19 and TRBJ2-3, with TRBD2 identical over 10 bases. Germline trimming cut 6 bases from V and 1 base from J; bases unmatched to any gene: 7. Per the germline V gene, CDR1 is LNHDA and CDR2 is SQIVND (reference sequence). The CDR3 consists of 16 residues. The CDR3 DNA reads TGTGCCAGTAGGACAGCGGGAGGGCCCGGCACAGATACGCAGTATTTT. Its protein product is CASRTAGGPGTDTQYF.

This chain uses TRBV6-6 with TRBJ1-5; D gene uncertain. Germline CDR1 and CDR2: MNHNY and SVGAGI (reference sequence). The CDR3 contains 11 residues. Deletions cut 4 bases from V and 4 bases from J, with 2 bases between. The CDR3 loop reads CASSSNQPQHF. CDR3 in DNA: TGTGCCAGCAGTTCGAATCAGCCCCAGCATTTT.

In its sample, this clone was seen once. The chain carries TRBV30 and TRBJ1-1, with 7 bases aligning to TRBD1. After removal of 3 bases from V and 5 bases from J, the junction contained 9 bases not matched to a gene. The CDR3 is made up of 14 amino acids. Germline V gives CDR1 GTSNPN, CDR2 SVGIG (reference sequence). In DNA form, the CDR3 reads TGTGCCTGGAGCGCCCAGGGGGTTTTAACTGAAGCTTTCTTT. Protein product: CAWSAQGVLTEAFF.

The rearrangement joins TRBV7-6 to TRBJ2-5; D possibly corresponds to TRBD2 (6 bases). This CDR3 is 16 amino acids long. Germline CDR1 and CDR2: SGHVS and FNYEAQ. V gave up 5 bases and J gave up 1 base, with 17 bases separating them. The CDR3 loop reads CASSNRDSFAQETQYF. The CDR3 DNA follows: TGTGCCAGCAGCAACCGGGACTCGTTTGCCCAAGAGACCCAGTACTTC.

This chain joins TRBV9 and TRBJ2-7, with no clear D. Germline V gives CDR1 SGDLS, CDR2 YYNGEE. CDR3 length: 14 amino acids. V lost 5 bases to trimming and J lost 3 bases, with 15 bases between them. CDR3 bases: TGTGCCAGCAGTAGCAAGCCTCCAAACTACGAGCAGTACTTC. Protein sequence: CASSSKPPNYEQYF.

This clone was counted between two and nine times. This chain links TRBV6-4 with TRBJ2-1, with D possibly TRBD1 on 6 matching bases. The germline V and J ends were trimmed by 6 bases and 9 bases, with 21 bases remaining between them. The V gene's germline CDR1 is MRHNA and CDR2 SNTAGT. This CDR3 is built from 15 residues. The CDR3 DNA reads as TGTGCCAGCAGCCCGACTATCAACAGGGAGACTGAGCAGTTCTTC. Amino acid sequence: CASSPTINRETEQFF.

The chain couples TRBV7-9 to TRBJ2-7; TRBD1 agrees at 11 bases. V was pared by 4 bases and J by 3 bases, with 5 bases of the junction left unmatched. CDR1 and CDR2 (germline): SEHNR, FQNEAQ (reference sequence). CDR3 length: 15 residues. The chain's CDR3 is CASSYAGTGGYEQYF. CDR3 in DNA: TGTGCCAGCAGCTACGCTGGGACAGGGGGCTACGAGCAGTACTTC.